One and the same sample provided the 18 T cell receptor beta chains below, sequenced in a study of blood T cell repertoires in COVID-19. TCRdb keeps only in-frame clones here, not all; method: immunoSEQ multiplex PCR. The repertoire holds about 77,000 clones, with over 85% as singletons. The specimen sequenced was peripheral blood. These receptors originate from a woman aged 80 or older with active or convalescent COVID-19.

DNA for the CDR3: TGTGCCAGCAGCCCGGGACAGAGACACTACGAGCAGTACTTC. It specifies CASSPGQRHYEQYF. V usage is TRBV5-6 and J usage is TRBJ2-7, with 7 positions matching TRBD1. Looked up from germline, CDR1 is SGHDT and CDR2 is YYEEEE. The trim removed 4 bases at V and 3 bases at J, leaving 7 bases unmatched. This CDR3 contains 14 residues.

The chain has TRBV25-1 and TRBJ2-1, with 8 bases matching TRBD2. The CDR3 covers 17 residues. The V gene's germline CDR1 is MGHDK and CDR2 SYGVNS. The V segment lost 5 bases and the J segment 3 bases; nucleotides outside the gene matches: 12. In DNA form, the CDR3 reads TGTGCCAGCAGTCCGAGTGCGGGGACTAGTTTCTACAATGAGCAGTTCTTC. It translates to CASSPSAGTSFYNEQFF.

The chain carries TRBV11-2 and TRBJ1-2, with TRBD1 identical over 8 bases. Germline V lookup: CDR1 SGHAT, CDR2 FQNNGV. The V gene end was trimmed by 2 bases and the J gene end by 4 bases; junction bases not matched to a gene: 6. This CDR3 is built from 15 residues. CDR3 sequence: CASSLWGQGAYGYTF. As DNA, the CDR3 is TGTGCCAGCAGCTTATGGGGGCAGGGGGCCTATGGCTACACCTTC.

The rearrangement joins TRBV10-1 to TRBJ1-4, with TRBD1 as a possible D gene (5 bases). Germline CDR1 reads WNHNN; CDR2 reads SYGVQD (reference sequence). The CDR3 spans 15 residues. Trimming shortened V by 2 bases and J by 5 bases, and 12 bases separated the two germline ends. The CDR3 is CASSEVGQANEKLFF. The CDR3 DNA reads as TGCGCCAGCAGTGAGGTGGGGCAGGCAAATGAAAAACTGTTTTTT.

The chain carries TRBV29-1 and TRBJ1-2; TRBD1 aligns across 7 bases. Germline V lookup: CDR1 SQVTM, CDR2 ANQGSEA. The CDR3 contains 13 residues. The V gene end was trimmed by 6 bases and the J gene end by 4 bases; junction bases not matched to a gene: 8. The CDR3 bases are TGCAGCGTCTCCACAGGGGTGGGCTATGGCTACACCTTC. Its translation: CSVSTGVGYGYTF. Full variable domain (remainder filled in from reference TRBV29-1 and TRBJ1-2): SAVISQKPSRDICQRGTSLTIQCQVDSQVTMMFWYRQQPGQSLTLIATANQGSEATYESGFVIDKFPISRPNLTFSTLTVSNMSPEDSSIYLCSVSTGVGYGYTFGSGTRLTVV.

The rearrangement uses TRBV7-2 and TRBJ2-1; D not certain. This CDR3 has 14 amino acids. V was shortened by 0 bases and J by 2 bases, with 5 bases between the two germline ends. The germline gives CDR1 SGHTA, CDR2 FQGNSA. The CDR3 sequence: CASSLASTYNEQFF. The DNA of the CDR3 is TGTGCCAGCAGCTTAGCATCCACCTACAATGAGCAGTTCTTC. Complete variable domain (other parts from reference TRBV7-2 and TRBJ2-1): GAGVSQSPSNKVTEKGKDVELRCDPISGHTALYWYRQSLGQGLEFLIYFQGNSAPDKSGLPSDRFSAERTGGSVSTLTIQRTQQEDSAVYLCASSLASTYNEQFFGPGTRLTVL.

V is TRBV19 and J is TRBJ2-7; D call uncertain. The CDR3 extends over 13 amino acids. V dropped 5 bases and J dropped 6 bases, with 14 bases sitting between them. Germline CDR1 reads LNHDA; CDR2 reads SQIVND (reference sequence). The CDR3 reads CASSFSTGGEQYF. CDR3 bases: TGTGCCAGTAGTTTCTCGACCGGCGGCGAGCAGTACTTC.

The chain employs TRBV27 and TRBJ2-7; 9 nucleotides align to TRBD2. V lost 6 bases and J lost 1; bases outside the gene matches: 4. Germline V gives CDR1 MNHEY, CDR2 SMNVEV (reference sequence). The CDR3 loop spans 14 amino acids. As DNA, the CDR3 is TGTGCCAGCAGGCGGGGGGGCGTATCCTACGAGCAGTACTTC. Its protein is CASRRGGVSYEQYF.

The CDR3 nucleotides are TGTGCCAGCAGCCCCTCGGGACAGGGGGGCACTGAAGCTTTCTTT. This codes for CASSPSGQGGTEAFF. J is TRBJ1-1 and V is TRBV9; 11 bases are shared with TRBD1. Losses at the gene ends were 4 bases for V and 4 bases for J; bases not matched to a gene: 6. There are 15 residues in the CDR3. The germline gives CDR1 SGDLS, CDR2 YYNGEE.

This clone occurred a few times. This chain joins TRBV7-3 and TRBJ2-5, with TRBD1 as a possible D gene (6 bases). This CDR3 has 18 residues. The germline V gene encodes CDR1 SGHTA and CDR2 FQGTGA. Between the trimmed V and J ends, which lost 5 bases and 4 bases, there was a span of 26 bases. The CDR3 spells CASSRNAGERGSRETQYF. The DNA for the CDR3 is TGTGCCAGCAGCCGAAACGCAGGGGAGAGGGGCTCCAGAGAGACCCAGTACTTC.

This chain uses TRBV6-1 with TRBJ2-1, with a weak D call TRBD2 (6 bases). V lost 2 bases, J lost 15 bases, and 20 bases lay in between. Germline V CDR1 and CDR2: MNHNS, SASEGT. The CDR3 loop spans 14 amino acids. The CDR3 protein is CASSERRDGAWRFF. As DNA, the CDR3 is TGTGCCAGCAGTGAAAGGCGGGATGGGGCCTGGCGGTTCTTC.

CDR3 in DNA: TGTGCCAGCAGCCCACAGGGGGCTGGCTCACCCCTCCACTTT. It yields the protein CASSPQGAGSPLHF. The chain is built from TRBV7-6 and TRBJ1-6; 9 bases fit TRBD1. Germline CDR1 reads SGHVS; CDR2 reads FNYEAQ. V dropped 5 bases and J dropped 10; count of bases not matched to a gene: 6. The CDR3 loop spans 14 amino acids. The full variable domain, its missing parts supplied by reference TRBV7-6 and TRBJ1-6, is GAGVSQSPRYKVTKRGQDVALRCDPISGHVSLYWYRQALGQGPEFLTYFNYEAQQDKSGLPNDRFSAERPEGSISTLTIQRTEQRDSAMYRCASSPQGAGSPLHFGNGTRLTVT.

V and J are TRBV18 and TRBJ1-1; 7 bases map to TRBD1. Trimming at V came to 4 bases and at J to 1 base, leaving 9 bases not matched to a gene. The CDR3 runs to 16 residues. CDR1 KGHSH and CDR2 LQKENI come from the germline V gene. CDR3 nucleotides: TGTGCCAGCTCACTCGGACCGGGACAGACGAACACTGAAGCTTTCTTT. Amino acids: CASSLGPGQTNTEAFF. The complete variable domain, with remaining parts taken from reference TRBV18 and TRBJ1-1, reads NAGVMQNPRHLVRRRGQEARLRCSPMKGHSHVYWYRQLPEEGLKFMVYLQKENIIDESGMPKERFSAEFPKEGPSILRIQQVVRGDSAAYFCASSLGPGQTNTEAFFGQGTRLTVV.

The chain couples TRBV30 to TRBJ1-6; 7 bases are a match to TRBD1. The length of the CDR3 is 14 residues. Losses at the gene ends were 3 bases for V and 10 bases for J; bases not matched to a gene: 9. Germline V CDR1 and CDR2: GTSNPN, SVGIG (reference sequence). CDR3 amino acids: CAWRTGRSSSPLHF. The DNA of the CDR3 is TGTGCCTGGAGGACAGGGCGCTCAAGCTCACCCCTCCACTTT.

The chain has TRBV9 and TRBJ2-7; D might be TRBD2 (5 bases). The germline CDR1 and CDR2 sequences are SGDLS and YYNGEE. This CDR3 contains 14 residues. V dropped 5 bases and J dropped 4 bases, with 16 bases sitting between them. The CDR3, as DNA: TGTGCCAGCAGGAGGGCTACAACCGATTACGAGCAGTACTTC. It translates to CASRRATTDYEQYF.

The chain joins TRBV30 to TRBJ1-6; D remains ambiguous. The length of the CDR3 is 13 residues. V shed 2 bases and J shed 7 bases, with 9 bases lying between them. Germline lookup yields CDR1 GTSNPN and CDR2 SVGIG (reference sequence). CDR3 sequence (DNA): TGTGCCTGGAGTTCAGTCCAAAATTCACCCCTCCACTTT. It codes for CAWSSVQNSPLHF.

The chain joins TRBV7-2 to TRBJ2-5; possibly TRBD2 for D (5 bases). V was trimmed by 0 bases and J by 1 base, leaving 6 bases between them. CDR3 length: 14 residues. Germline assignment: CDR1 SGHTA and CDR2 FQGNSA. The CDR3 sequence: CASSLAGSQETQYF. DNA for the CDR3: TGTGCCAGCAGCTTAGCGGGGAGCCAAGAGACCCAGTACTTC.

V gene TRBV6-5 combines with J gene TRBJ1-3, with TRBD1 as a possible D gene (6 bases). The V gene's germline CDR1 is MNHEY and CDR2 SVGAGI. This CDR3 comprises 14 residues. V was trimmed by 6 bases and J by 0 bases, leaving 9 bases between them. The CDR3 nucleotides read TGTGCCAGCAGCCCGGACAGCTCTGGAAACACCATATATTTT. Protein: CASSPDSSGNTIYF.